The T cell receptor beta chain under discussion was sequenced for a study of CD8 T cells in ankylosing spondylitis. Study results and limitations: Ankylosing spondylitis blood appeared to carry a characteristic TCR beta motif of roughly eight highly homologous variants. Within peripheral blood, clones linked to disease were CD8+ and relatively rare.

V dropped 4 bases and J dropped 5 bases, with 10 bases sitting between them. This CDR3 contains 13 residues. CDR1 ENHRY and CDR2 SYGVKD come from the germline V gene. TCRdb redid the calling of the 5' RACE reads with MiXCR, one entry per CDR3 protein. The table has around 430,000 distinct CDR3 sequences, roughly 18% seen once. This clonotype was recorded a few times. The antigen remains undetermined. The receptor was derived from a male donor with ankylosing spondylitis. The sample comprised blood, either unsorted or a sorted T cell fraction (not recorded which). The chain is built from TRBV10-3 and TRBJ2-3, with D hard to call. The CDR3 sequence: CAISVLAGDTQYF. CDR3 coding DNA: TGTGCCATCAGTGTTTTAGCAGGAGATACGCAGTATTTT.